This T cell receptor (beta chain) was found in a study of Ad26.COV2.S vaccination and SARS-CoV-2 variants. Whole-study context: A COV1001 Ad26.COV2.S trial-arm participant provided the sample. Findings and caveats of the study: Vaccine recipients showed a spike-specific TCR breadth that was higher than in placebo recipients. Substantial response breadth was reportedly seen for spike-specific CD8+ and CD4+ T cells after vaccination. Whether participants received vaccine or placebo, their non-spike TCR breadth was similar.

This clone was detected a few times. The antigen is not known. As to treatment: some 20 received Ad26.COV2.S at low or high dose, single or two shots; about 5 received placebo; per-sample allocation not given. Samples were taken on day 63 after the first vaccine or placebo injection. Only in-frame clones appear in the TCRdb table, and some are missing; sequencing was by immunoSEQ multiplex PCR. The table lists around 300,000 clones, 65% to 90% of them singletons. This CDR3 comprises 12 residues. V was trimmed by 4 bases and J by 8 bases, leaving 10 bases between them. The V call is TRBV12-3 or TRBV12-4, the J call TRBJ2-3; D is perhaps TRBD1 (5 bases). The starting material was peripheral blood, obtained in a trial of Ad26.COV2.S vaccine versus placebo. The origin of this receptor is a person aged 18-65 years who received the Ad26.COV2.S COVID-19 vaccine or a placebo. The CDR3 DNA is TGTGCCAGCAGTTCGCGAAGGGGTACGCAGTATTTT. This sequence encodes CASSSRRGTQYF.